This T cell receptor (beta chain) was recovered during a study of tumor and adjacent non-tumor tissue in lung cancer. CDR3 length: 12 amino acids. CDR1 is MNHGY and CDR2 is SVAAGI in the germline V gene. Three rounds of nested PCR, following a modified ARM-PCR protocol, produced the TCRbeta library. TCRdb independently ran MiXCR on the multiplex PCR reads; one entry per CDR3 protein. The sample gives about 48,000 distinct CDR3 sequences, 64% of which show up once; approximately 30% is in the top ten. RNA was extracted from bulk tissue without any cell sorting. This non-tumor lung sample came from over 3 cm beyond the tumor edge.

The TCR comes from a woman aged 70-85 years with non-small cell lung cancer. This chain links TRBV6-9 with TRBJ2-7; D ambiguous. The DNA end is a closer match to TRBJ2-1, so the J assignment may be wrong. Source material: distant non-tumor lung tissue. The CDR3 coding sequence is TGTGCCAGCAGTTATATGAGAGGCGAGCAGTTCTTC. It is translated as CASSYMRGEQFF.